The 26 T cell receptor beta chains reported below all come from one sample, sequenced in a study of T-cell reconstitution after alpha-beta-depleted transplantation in children. Unique molecular identifiers featured in how the TCRbeta library was prepared. TCRdb re-called the PCR reads with MiXCR, one entry per CDR3 protein. The sample records fewer than 700,000 distinct CDR3 sequences, about 21% being singletons. This sample comprised PBMCs, mostly from graft donor cells, obtained 360 days after TCRalphabeta/CD19-depleted stem cell transplant. Every receptor here comes from a boy under two years old who had a stem cell transplant for acute myeloid leukemia, so the T cells may come from the graft donor.

The rearrangement joins TRBV4-3 to TRBJ2-1; 12 positions agree with TRBD2. The CDR3 has 15 amino acids. After removal of 4 bases from V and 9 bases from J, the junction contained 7 bases not matched to a gene. The germline V gene has CDR1 LGHNA and CDR2 YSLEER. In DNA, the CDR3 is TGCGCCAGCAGCCGTAGGCTAGCGGGGGGGGTTGAGCAGTTCTTC. Its translation: CASSRRLAGGVEQFF.

The table lists this clonotype with a few counts. The chain combines TRBV15 with TRBJ2-5; the D is unclear. V was shortened by 0 bases and J by 5 bases, with 10 bases between the two germline ends. Germline V lookup: CDR1 LNHNV, CDR2 YYDKDF (reference sequence). The CDR3 has 14 amino acids. The CDR3 coding sequence is TGTGCCACCAGCAGAGATAGGGCATCGGAGACCCAGTACTTC. It yields the protein CATSRDRASETQYF.

This clonotype has only a few counts. CDR3 loop: CAATGGPSTDTQYF. As DNA, the CDR3 is TGTGCCGCGACTGGGGGACCTAGCACAGATACGCAGTATTTT. The chain is built from TRBV6-1 and TRBJ2-3; D is possibly TRBD1 or TRBD2 (5 bases each). Trimming pared 11 bases from V and 0 bases from J, leaving 15 bases between. Per the germline V gene, CDR1 is MNHNS and CDR2 is SASEGT. The CDR3 spans 14 residues.

This clonotype was observed a few times. The gene calls are TRBV13 and TRBJ1-3; possible D gene TRBD1, 6 bases. CDR1 and CDR2 (germline): PRHDT, FYEKMQ (reference sequence). Trimming stripped 6 bases from V and 2 bases from J, with 11 bases between. This CDR3 is 14 amino acids long. This CDR3 reads CASSTGTPGNTIYF. The CDR3 coding sequence is TGTGCCAGCAGTACCGGGACACCTGGAAACACCATATATTTT.

The chain combines TRBV7-9 with TRBJ2-5; D is undetermined. CDR3 length equals 13 residues. Germline loops: CDR1 SEHNR, CDR2 FQNEAQ (reference sequence). The ends were cut back, 2 bases at V and 5 bases at J, with 9 bases in the middle. The CDR3 is CASSLNGFETQYF. The CDR3 bases are TGTGCCAGCAGCTTAAACGGGTTTGAGACCCAGTACTTC.

This clonotype was seen more than once but under ten times. The CDR3 loop reads CASGPDSGQGASNEQFF. CDR3 bases: TGTGCCAGCGGGCCAGACTCGGGACAGGGGGCCAGCAATGAGCAGTTCTTC. The genes are TRBV27 and TRBJ2-1; 12 bases line up with TRBD1. The length of the CDR3 is 17 residues. Germline V gene data show CDR1 as MNHEY and CDR2 as SMNVEV (reference sequence). V lost 8 bases, J lost 6 bases, and 14 bases stayed unmatched.

This chain connects TRBV7-6 to TRBJ2-5; 8 nucleotides agree with TRBD1. Germline loops: CDR1 SGHVS, CDR2 FNYEAQ. The CDR3 is made up of 17 amino acids. After removal of 0 bases from V and 4 bases from J, the junction contained 10 bases not matched to a gene. This CDR3 is CASSLAPFRGLGETQYF. The CDR3 coding sequence is TGTGCCAGCAGCTTAGCGCCCTTCAGGGGGCTAGGAGAGACCCAGTACTTC. Drawing the rest from reference TRBV7-6 and TRBJ2-5, the complete variable domain is GAGVSQSPRYKVTKRGQDVALRCDPISGHVSLYWYRQALGQGPEFLTYFNYEAQQDKSGLPNDRFSAERPEGSISTLTIQRTEQRDSAMYRCASSLAPFRGLGETQYFGPGTRLLVL.

This clonotype was seen repeatedly, ten times or more. The chain is built from TRBV20-1 and TRBJ2-7; D is possibly TRBD1 (5 bases). V dropped 3 bases and J dropped 5 bases, with 17 bases sitting between them. CDR3 size: 14 residues. The germline V gene encodes CDR1 DFQATT and CDR2 SNEGSKA (reference sequence). The CDR3 sequence is CSARLPGREDEQYF. The CDR3 DNA is TGCAGTGCTAGGCTTCCGGGCAGGGAAGACGAGCAGTACTTC.

This clonotype has more than one count but fewer than ten. The V and J genes are TRBV6-6 and TRBJ2-7; TRBD1 aligns across 7 bases. CDR1 MNHNY and CDR2 SVGAGI come from the germline V gene (reference sequence). Trimming cost V 4 bases and J 3 bases; bases outside gene matches: 3. There are 13 residues in the CDR3. The chain's CDR3 is CASSFTGVYEQYV. The CDR3 DNA sequence: TGTGCCAGCAGTTTTACAGGGGTCTACGAGCAGTACGTC.

This clonotype was seen only a few times. J is TRBJ2-7 and V is TRBV29-1, with TRBD1 matching 7 bases. The V segment lost 0 bases and the J segment 4 bases; nucleotides outside the gene matches: 3. The CDR3 spans 13 residues. Germline CDR1 reads SQVTM; CDR2 reads ANQGSEA. In DNA, the CDR3 is TGCAGCGTTGAAGACAGGACAGGTTACGAGCAGTACTTC. Amino acid sequence: CSVEDRTGYEQYF.

The chain uses TRBV7-9 and TRBJ2-7; the D gene is possibly TRBD1 (5 bases). V was clipped by 2 bases and J by 6 bases, with 11 bases between them. This CDR3 comprises 13 residues. CDR1 is SEHNR, CDR2 FQNEAQ, per germline (reference sequence). The CDR3 DNA is TGTGCCAGCAGCTTACCCCCAGGGTCCGAGCAGTACTTC. As protein: CASSLPPGSEQYF.

The V call is TRBV6-1, the J call TRBJ1-5; D unresolved. The length of the CDR3 is 15 residues. Germline lookup yields CDR1 MNHNS and CDR2 SASEGT. The V end lost 2 bases, the J end lost 0 bases, and 8 bases lay between the germline ends. The CDR3 spells CASSETAYSNQPQHF. As DNA, the CDR3 is TGTGCCAGCAGTGAAACGGCCTATAGCAATCAGCCCCAGCATTTT.

This clonotype was picked up a small number of times. This chain uses TRBV20-1 with TRBJ1-1, with a possible D match to TRBD1 (6 bases). Trimming pared 3 bases from V and 1 base from J, leaving 12 bases between. Germline CDR1 reads DFQATT; CDR2 reads SNEGSKA (reference sequence). This CDR3 has 14 residues. CDR3 coding DNA: TGCAGTGCTAGGATGGGGGGCGGGAACACTGAAGCTTTCTTT. Protein product: CSARMGGGNTEAFF.

This clonotype was observed a few times. V gene TRBV4-2 combines with J gene TRBJ1-5; no definite D call. The CDR3 is 16 amino acids. The V end was cut by 0 bases, the J end by 0 bases, with 9 bases between. The germline V gene encodes CDR1 LGHNA and CDR2 YNFKEQ. The CDR3 bases are TGTGCCAGCAGCCAAGATAAGAGTTATAGCAATCAGCCCCAGCATTTT. As protein: CASSQDKSYSNQPQHF.

This chain connects TRBV5-1 to TRBJ2-1; weak D call: TRBD1 (5 bases). The CDR3 sequence is 15 residues long. CDR1 and CDR2 (germline): SGHRS, YFSETQ. V was pared by 4 bases and J by 5 bases, with 16 bases between. CDR3 sequence reads: CASSQGRLTNNEQFF. The CDR3 DNA is TGCGCCAGCAGCCAGGGCCGCCTAACTAACAATGAGCAGTTCTTC.

This clonotype was detected many times. The chain is built from TRBV27 and TRBJ1-2; D perhaps matches TRBD1 (5 bases). The V gene lost 0 bases and the J gene lost 5 bases, with 13 bases spanning the gap. CDR3 size: 15 residues. In germline, CDR1 is MNHEY, CDR2 SMNVEV (reference sequence). For the CDR3, the DNA is TGTGCCAGCAGTTTATCAGGGGAGCCCTATTATGGCTACACCTTC. This encodes CASSLSGEPYYGYTF.

In this sample, this clonotype turned up many times. V and J are TRBV29-1 and TRBJ2-3; 8 bases line up with TRBD2. Germline V lookup: CDR1 SQVTM, CDR2 ANQGSEA. With 6 bases clipped from V and 6 bases from J, the junction kept 14 bases outside the gene matches. The CDR3 has 15 residues. CDR3 coding DNA: TGCAGCGTCGGTCCGTCGGGGGGGTTCTTTGATACGCAGTATTTT. Its protein is CSVGPSGGFFDTQYF.

This clonotype was observed at least ten times. This chain connects TRBV7-2 to TRBJ2-5; D is uncertain. The CDR3 runs to 13 residues. Germline V gene sequence: CDR1 SGHTA, CDR2 FQGNSA. V lost 8 bases and J 5 bases, leaving 15 bases between the germline ends. The CDR3 nucleotides read TGTGCCAGCGAACTAAGAAGAGAGGAGACCCAGTACTTC. It yields the protein CASELRREETQYF.

This clonotype was counted only a few times. V gene TRBV20-1 combines with J gene TRBJ2-1; D uncertain. This CDR3 is 11 amino acids long. The V end lost 7 bases, the J end lost 11 bases, and 15 bases lay between the germline ends. CDR1 is DFQATT and CDR2 is SNEGSKA in the germline V gene (reference sequence). The CDR3: CSGTIGLQQFF. As DNA, the CDR3 is TGCAGTGGTACCATCGGGCTACAGCAGTTCTTC.

The table lists this clonotype with a few counts. The chain employs TRBV7-2 and TRBJ2-3, with a tentative D call TRBD1 (6 bases). CDR3 length equals 16 residues. The ends were cut back, 5 bases at V and 8 bases at J, with 23 bases in the middle. The germline CDR1 and CDR2 sequences are SGHTA and FQGNSA. This CDR3 is CASSPMSGEVRGTQYF. The CDR3 DNA sequence: TGTGCCAGCAGCCCAATGAGCGGCGAGGTCAGGGGTACGCAGTATTTT.

This clonotype has a handful of counts. CDR3 nucleotides: TGTGCCGCCACTGACAGAATGAACACTGAAGCTTTCTTT. As protein: CAATDRMNTEAFF. The chain has TRBV12-3 or TRBV12-4 and TRBJ1-1, with D tentatively TRBD1 (5 bases). V lost 11 bases to trimming and J lost 0 bases, with 13 bases between them. The CDR3 runs 13 residues.

The chain combines TRBV29-1 with TRBJ1-2, with D possibly matching TRBD1 (5 bases). V was trimmed by 7 bases and J by 1 base, leaving 16 bases between them. CDR1 is SQVTM and CDR2 is ANQGSEA in the germline V gene. The CDR3 has 14 amino acids. The CDR3 spells CSASAGQYNYGYTF. CDR3 nucleotide sequence: TGCAGCGCCTCGGCAGGACAATATAACTATGGCTACACCTTC.

This clonotype was detected many times. The V call is TRBV12-3 or TRBV12-4, the J call TRBJ1-5; no definite D call. V was shortened by 7 bases and J by 7 bases, with 11 bases between the two germline ends. The CDR3 length is 12 residues. Here the CDR3 reads CASNLGGQPQHF. The DNA of the CDR3 is TGTGCCAGCAACTTAGGTGGGCAGCCCCAGCATTTT.

This clonotype has ten or more counts. The V gene is TRBV12-3 or TRBV12-4, the J gene TRBJ2-2, with D tentatively TRBD1 (6 bases). This CDR3 has 13 residues. V lost 6 bases and J 6 bases, leaving 11 bases between the germline ends. The CDR3 bases are TGTGCCAGCAGCAGCACAGGGCCCGGGGAGCTGTTTTTT. As protein: CASSSTGPGELFF.

In this sample, this clonotype turned up many times. The chain combines TRBV7-2 with TRBJ2-7, with 10 bases lining up with TRBD1. This CDR3 has 13 amino acids. Germline V gene sequence: CDR1 SGHTA, CDR2 FQGNSA. Trimming at V came to 3 bases and at J to 5 bases, leaving 1 base not matched to a gene. The CDR3 bases are TGTGCCAGCAGCTTCGGACAGGGGGACGAGCAGTACTTC. Residues: CASSFGQGDEQYF.

The chain couples TRBV12-3 or TRBV12-4 to TRBJ2-1, with D tentatively TRBD2 (5 bases). V gave up 6 bases and J gave up 4 bases, with 16 bases separating them. The CDR3 is 15 residues long. Written as DNA, the CDR3 is TGTGCCAGCAGGCCCGGGTTCGGGGTTTACAATGAGCAGTTCTTC. Encoded protein: CASRPGFGVYNEQFF.